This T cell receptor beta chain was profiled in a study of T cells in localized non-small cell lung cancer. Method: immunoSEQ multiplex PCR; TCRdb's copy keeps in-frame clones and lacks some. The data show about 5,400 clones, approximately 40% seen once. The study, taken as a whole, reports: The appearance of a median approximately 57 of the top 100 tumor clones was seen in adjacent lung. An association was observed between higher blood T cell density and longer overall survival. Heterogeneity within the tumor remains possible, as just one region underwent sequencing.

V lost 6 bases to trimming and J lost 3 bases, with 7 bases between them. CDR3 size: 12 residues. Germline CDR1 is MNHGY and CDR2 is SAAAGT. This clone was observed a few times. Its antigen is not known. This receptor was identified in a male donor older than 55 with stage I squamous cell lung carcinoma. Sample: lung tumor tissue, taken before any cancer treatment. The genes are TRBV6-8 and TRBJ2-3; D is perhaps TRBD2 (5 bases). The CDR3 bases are TGTGCCAGCAGCCGAGGGACAGATACGCAGTATTTT. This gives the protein CASSRGTDTQYF.